Below, 8 T cell receptor beta chains from the same sample are listed, as sequenced in a study of blood T cell repertoires in COVID-19. Produced via immunoSEQ multiplex PCR; TCRdb's table is partial and in-frame only. The sample records about 280,000 clones, about nine tenths being singletons. The source material was peripheral blood. The source of these receptors is a woman between 25 and 40 years old with COVID-19, enrolled during active disease.

This rearrangement joins TRBV4-3 to TRBJ2-1; a possible D gene is TRBD1 (5 bases). The CDR3 has 13 residues. Trimming took 0 bases from V and 7 from J, leaving 7 bases between them. Germline V gene lookup returns CDR1 LGHNA and CDR2 YSLEER. CDR3 protein: CASSQDPGNEQFF. The CDR3 coding sequence is TGCGCCAGCAGCCAAGATCCAGGGAATGAGCAGTTCTTC.

The rearrangement joins TRBV19 to TRBJ1-5, with a possible D match to TRBD1 (5 bases). This CDR3 region has 14 residues. The ends were cut back, 3 bases at V and 7 bases at J, with 13 bases in the middle. Germline V gene lookup returns CDR1 LNHDA and CDR2 SQIVND (reference sequence). The DNA of the CDR3 is TGTGCCAGTAGTATTCTACAGGCCGAGCAGCCCCAGCATTTT. This sequence encodes CASSILQAEQPQHF.

The chain recombines TRBV11-2 with TRBJ2-3; perhaps TRBD2 as D (5 bases). With 5 bases removed from V and 4 bases from J, the gap between germline ends came to 28 bases. Germline values: CDR1 SGHAT, CDR2 FQNNGV. The CDR3 sequence is 19 residues long. The CDR3 loop reads CASSPEFGLTRNLADTQYF. CDR3 in DNA: TGTGCCAGCAGCCCGGAATTCGGCCTTACTAGGAATCTCGCAGATACGCAGTATTTT.

A single count supports this clone. The chain combines TRBV19 with TRBJ1-3; no clear D gene. Deletions cut 6 bases from V and 2 bases from J, with 14 bases between. In germline, CDR1 is LNHDA, CDR2 SQIVND (reference sequence). The CDR3 has 15 amino acids. The CDR3 nucleotides read TGTGCCAGTAGGCGGCGGCGCGAGGCTGGAAACACCATATATTTT. Translated, it gives CASRRRREAGNTIYF.

The J gene is TRBJ2-7, the V gene TRBV6-6, with 7 positions matching TRBD2. CDR3 length: 13 residues. Germline CDR1 is MNHNY and CDR2 is SVGAGI (reference sequence). V gave up 6 bases and J gave up 5 bases; unmatched junction bases: 7. For the CDR3, the DNA is TGTGCCAGCAGAAGTCGGGGGGAACACGAGCAGTACTTC. As protein: CASRSRGEHEQYF.

The chain joins TRBV11-2 to TRBJ2-1, with a possible D match to TRBD2 (6 bases). Germline V lookup: CDR1 SGHAT, CDR2 FQNNGV. V dropped 3 bases and J dropped 9 bases, with 15 bases sitting between them. The CDR3 consists of 14 residues. Here the CDR3 reads CASSFRDWFAEQFF. In DNA form, the CDR3 reads TGTGCCAGCAGCTTCAGGGACTGGTTTGCTGAGCAGTTCTTC. Supplemented by reference TRBV11-2 and TRBJ2-1, the full variable domain reads EAGVAQSPRYKIIEKRQSVAFWCNPISGHATLYWYQQILGQGPKLLIQFQNNGVVDDSQLPKDRFSAERLKGVDSTLKIQPAKLEDSAVYLCASSFRDWFAEQFFGPGTRLTVL.

The chain links TRBV2 to TRBJ2-7, with 8 bases that match TRBD2. V was pared by 4 bases and J by 6 bases, with 5 bases of the junction left unmatched. The CDR3 extends over 13 amino acids. Germline CDR1 and CDR2: SNHLY and FYNNEI. In DNA, the CDR3 is TGTGCCAGCAGTGCGGAGCGGGAGACCGAGCAGTACTTC. It is translated as CASSAERETEQYF.

V usage is TRBV13 and J usage is TRBJ1-1; 7 bases map to TRBD1. The ends lost 4 bases at V and 0 bases at J; junction bases unmatched: 17. There are 19 residues in the CDR3. Germline-derived CDR1 and CDR2 are PRHDT and FYEKMQ (reference sequence). The CDR3 nucleotides are TGTGCCAGCAGCTCCTCGGTAGTCGGACAGGCAGATTTGAACACTGAAGCTTTCTTT. Translated, it gives CASSSSVVGQADLNTEAFF.